Listed below are T cell receptor beta chains from one sample, sequenced in a study of tumor-infiltrating lymphocytes in primary liver carcinoma. One entry per CDR3 protein, called by TCRdb with MiXCR from the multiplex PCR reads. This repertoire shows 300,000 to 350,000 distinct CDR3 sequences, approximately 64% found once; its top ten account for roughly 6.5%. Sequencing used peripheral blood. The receptors were gathered from a middle-aged man with primary liver carcinoma and hepatitis B virus infection. Both conserved end residues are part of each CDR3.

J gene | V gene | CDR3 protein
TRBJ2-5 | TRBV29-1 | CSVGLRQQETQYF
TRBJ2-4 | TRBV5-6 | CSSSPGGAGDIQYF
TRBJ1-5 | TRBV11-2 | CASSVGTGGQHQHF
TRBJ2-1 | TRBV6-5 | CASSYRFSAGADNSYNEQFF
TRBJ2-5 | TRBV29-1 | CSVEASVQETQYF
TRBJ2-2 | TRBV4-1 | CASSQDQRGAQKGELFF
TRBJ2-3 | TRBV29-1 | CSVSGTSGFTDTQYF
TRBJ1-1 | TRBV21-1 | CASSGRSIGTEAFF
TRBJ1-1 | TRBV12-3/TRBV12-4 | CASSRMKNTEAFF
TRBJ1-2 | TRBV4-1 | CASSFNRGGYTF
TRBJ2-3 | TRBV4-3 | CAGSTGTSGNPIDTQYF
TRBJ2-7 | TRBV6-1 | CASSGNGYEQYF
TRBJ2-1 | TRBV2 | CASSDSSGTYNEQFF
TRBJ2-1 | TRBV6-6 | CVSSYWDRQGFF
TRBJ2-6 | TRBV20-1 | CSASTSSGANVLTF
TRBJ2-3 | TRBV4-3 | CASSPLRVTDTQYF
TRBJ2-7 | TRBV10-2 | CASSTRIYEQYF
TRBJ1-1 | TRBV10-3 | CAISESAGGRNTEAFF
TRBJ2-6 | TRBV10-1 | CASRSGTGSTNVLTF
TRBJ2-7 | TRBV28 | CASSFPQSIGQYGYEQYF
TRBJ2-1 | TRBV29-1 | CIVVLAGVIGSYDEQFF
TRBJ2-2 | TRBV20-1 | CSAPGLAGLPNTGELFF
TRBJ2-2 | TRBV11-2 | CARSTGLVATGKLFF
TRBJ2-7 | TRBV6-2/TRBV6-3 | CASRGGYEQYF
TRBJ2-1 | TRBV11-2 | CVSNLVVWTRQFF
TRBJ2-3 | TRBV29-1 | CSVQTPSDTRHF
TRBJ1-2 | TRBV6-5 | CASSSSSCGYTF
TRBJ2-7 | TRBV11-2 | CVSGSLPPTSGRAYEQYF
TRBJ1-1 | TRBV5-4 | CASSHQGPTEAFF
TRBJ2-1 | TRBV24-1 | CATSVPGGRNEQFF
TRBJ1-1 | TRBV11-1 | CASSVRGGYISEAFF
TRBJ2-7 | TRBV6-1 | CASSVEASYEHYF
TRBJ1-1 | TRBV12-3/TRBV12-4 | CASSPHRASAFF
TRBJ2-7 | TRBV28 | CASGSSGTSYEQYF
TRBJ2-7 | TRBV6-1 | CASRTPGDLYEQHF
TRBJ1-2 | TRBV6-1 | CASSDTFNYGYTF
TRBJ1-3 | TRBV29-1 | CSVESGSGNTIYF
TRBJ1-5 | TRBV4-2 | CASGPGVHSNQPQHF
TRBJ1-6 | TRBV6-1 | CASSDLRQLGNSPLHF
TRBJ1-3 | TRBV7-8 | CASSDPRTEGVSGNTIYF
TRBJ1-5 | TRBV11-2 | CASSEGLKNSNQPQRF
TRBJ2-7 | TRBV10-3 | CAIRSPSGTYERYF
TRBJ1-2 | TRBV28 | CASSLGQASGGYTF